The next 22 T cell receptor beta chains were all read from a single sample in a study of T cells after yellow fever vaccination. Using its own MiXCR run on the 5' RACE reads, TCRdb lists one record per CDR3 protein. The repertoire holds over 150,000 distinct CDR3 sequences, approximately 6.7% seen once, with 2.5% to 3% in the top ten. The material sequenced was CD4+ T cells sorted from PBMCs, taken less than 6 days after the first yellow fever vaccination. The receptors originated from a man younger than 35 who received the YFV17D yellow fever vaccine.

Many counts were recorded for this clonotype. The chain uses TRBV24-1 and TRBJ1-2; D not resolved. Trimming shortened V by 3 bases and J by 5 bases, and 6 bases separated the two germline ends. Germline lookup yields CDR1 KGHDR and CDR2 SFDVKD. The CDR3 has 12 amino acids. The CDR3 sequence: CATSDTVYGYTF. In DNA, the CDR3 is TGTGCCACCAGTGATACAGTTTATGGCTACACCTTC.

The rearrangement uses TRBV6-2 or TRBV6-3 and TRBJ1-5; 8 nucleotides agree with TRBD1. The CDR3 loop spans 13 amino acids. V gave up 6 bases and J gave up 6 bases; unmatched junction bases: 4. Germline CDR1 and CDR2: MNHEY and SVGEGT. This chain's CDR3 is CASRQGVSQPQHF. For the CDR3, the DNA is TGTGCCAGCAGACAGGGGGTGAGTCAGCCCCAGCATTTT.

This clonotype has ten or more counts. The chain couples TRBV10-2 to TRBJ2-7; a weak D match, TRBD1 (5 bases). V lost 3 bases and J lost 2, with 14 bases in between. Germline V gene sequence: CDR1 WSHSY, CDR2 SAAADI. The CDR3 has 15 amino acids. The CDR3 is CASSDLGASTYEQYF. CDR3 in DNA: TGCGCCAGCAGTGATCTAGGGGCCAGCACCTACGAGCAGTACTTC.

DNA for the CDR3: TGTGCCATCAGTGATCCCACGACAGGGGGGTCCTACGAGCAGTACGTC. Translating gives CAISDPTTGGSYEQYV. The V call is TRBV10-3, the J call TRBJ2-7; 9 nucleotides align to TRBD1. Germline assignment: CDR1 ENHRY and CDR2 SYGVKD. V trimming: 3 bases; J trimming: 1 base; junction bases outside the gene matches: 7. This CDR3 is built from 16 residues.

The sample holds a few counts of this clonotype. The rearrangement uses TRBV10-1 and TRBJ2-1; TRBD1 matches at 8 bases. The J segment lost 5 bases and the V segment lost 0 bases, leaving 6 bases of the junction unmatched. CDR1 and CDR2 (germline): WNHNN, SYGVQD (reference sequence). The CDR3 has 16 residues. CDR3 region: CASSESPDRVDNEQFF. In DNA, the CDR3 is TGCGCCAGCAGTGAGTCCCCGGACAGGGTCGACAATGAGCAGTTCTTC.

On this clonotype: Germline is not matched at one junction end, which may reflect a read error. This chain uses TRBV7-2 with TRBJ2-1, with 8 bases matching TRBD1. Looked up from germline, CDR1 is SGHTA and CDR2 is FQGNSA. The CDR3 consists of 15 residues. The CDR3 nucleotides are TGTGCCAGCAGCTTCGGACAGGGCCCATACAATGAGAAGTTCTTC. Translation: CASSFGQGPYNEKFF.

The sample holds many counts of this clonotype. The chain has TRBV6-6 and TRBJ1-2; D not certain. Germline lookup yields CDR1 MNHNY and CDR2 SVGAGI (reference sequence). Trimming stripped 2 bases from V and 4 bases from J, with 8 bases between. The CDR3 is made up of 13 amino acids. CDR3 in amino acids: CASSYVGSYGYTF. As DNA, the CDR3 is TGTGCCAGCAGTTACGTCGGGAGCTATGGCTACACCTTC.

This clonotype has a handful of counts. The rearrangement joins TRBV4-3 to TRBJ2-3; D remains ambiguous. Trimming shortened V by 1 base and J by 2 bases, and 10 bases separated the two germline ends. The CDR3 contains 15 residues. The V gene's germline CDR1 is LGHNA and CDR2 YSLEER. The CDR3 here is CASSQVNSHTDTQYF. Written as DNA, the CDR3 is TGCGCCAGCAGCCAAGTTAACAGTCACACAGATACGCAGTATTTT.

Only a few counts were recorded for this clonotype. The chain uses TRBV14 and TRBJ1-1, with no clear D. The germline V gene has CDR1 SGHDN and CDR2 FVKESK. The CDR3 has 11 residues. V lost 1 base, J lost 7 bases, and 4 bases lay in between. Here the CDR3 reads CASSQAGEAFF. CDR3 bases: TGTGCCAGCAGCCAAGCTGGTGAAGCTTTCTTT. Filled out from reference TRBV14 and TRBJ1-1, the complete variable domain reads EAGVTQFPSHSVIEKGQTVTLRCDPISGHDNLYWYRRVMGKEIKFLLHFVKESKQDESGMPNNRFLAERTGGTYSTLKVQPAELEDSGVYFCASSQAGEAFFGQGTRLTVV.

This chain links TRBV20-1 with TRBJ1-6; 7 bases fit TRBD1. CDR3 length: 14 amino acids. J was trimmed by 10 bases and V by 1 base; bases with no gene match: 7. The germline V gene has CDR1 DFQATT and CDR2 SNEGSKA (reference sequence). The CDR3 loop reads CSARGDRAGSPLHF. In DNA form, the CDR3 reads TGCAGTGCTAGAGGAGACAGGGCAGGGTCACCCCTCCACTTT.

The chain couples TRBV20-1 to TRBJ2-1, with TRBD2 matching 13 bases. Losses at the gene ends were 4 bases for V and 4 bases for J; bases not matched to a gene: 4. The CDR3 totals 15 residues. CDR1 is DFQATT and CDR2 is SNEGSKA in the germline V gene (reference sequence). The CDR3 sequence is CSAKTSGGFYNEQFF. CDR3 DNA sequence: TGCAGTGCTAAGACTAGCGGGGGGTTTTACAATGAGCAGTTCTTC.

The CDR3 spells CTSSPAEDGMNTEAFF. CDR3 nucleotide sequence: TGCACCAGCAGCCCCGCCGAGGATGGAATGAACACTGAAGCTTTCTTT. The V gene is TRBV1, the J gene TRBJ1-1. TRBV1 is shown as a pseudogene. The CDR3 runs to 16 residues.

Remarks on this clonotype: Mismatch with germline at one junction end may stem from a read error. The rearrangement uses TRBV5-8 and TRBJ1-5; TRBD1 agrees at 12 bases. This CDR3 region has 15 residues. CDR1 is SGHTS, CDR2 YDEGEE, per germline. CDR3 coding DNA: TGTGCCAGCGGCTTGGGGACAGGGGGCGATCAGCCCCAGCATTTT. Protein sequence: CASGLGTGGDQPQHF.

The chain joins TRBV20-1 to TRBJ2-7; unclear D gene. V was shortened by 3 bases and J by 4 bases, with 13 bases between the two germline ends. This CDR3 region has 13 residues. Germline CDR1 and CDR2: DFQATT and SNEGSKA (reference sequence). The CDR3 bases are TGCAGTGCTAGTGAAAACCGGCTTTACGAGCAGTACGTC. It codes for CSASENRLYEQYV.

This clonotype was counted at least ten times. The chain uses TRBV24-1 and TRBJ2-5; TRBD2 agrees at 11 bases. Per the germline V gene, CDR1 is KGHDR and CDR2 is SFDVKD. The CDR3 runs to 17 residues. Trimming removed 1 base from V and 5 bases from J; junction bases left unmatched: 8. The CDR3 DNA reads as TGTGCCACCAGTGATTTAACTAGCGGGGGTCCGTGGGAGACCCAGTACTTC. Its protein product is CATSDLTSGGPWETQYF.

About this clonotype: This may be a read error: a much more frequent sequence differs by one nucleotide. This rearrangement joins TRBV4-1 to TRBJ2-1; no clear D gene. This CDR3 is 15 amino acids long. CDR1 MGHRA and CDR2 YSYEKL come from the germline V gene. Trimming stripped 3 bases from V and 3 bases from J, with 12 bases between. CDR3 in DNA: TGCGCCAGCAGCCAGGCTGTGGCGGACTACAATGAGCAGTTCTTC. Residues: CASSQAVADYNEQFF.

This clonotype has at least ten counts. CDR3 loop: CASSLQGLSNQNIQYF. DNA of the CDR3: TGCGCCAGCAGCTTGCAAGGGTTATCAAACCAAAACATTCAGTACTTC. This chain joins TRBV5-1 and TRBJ2-4; no firm D call. The ends were cut back, 1 base at V and 5 bases at J, with 16 bases in the middle. Germline loops: CDR1 SGHRS, CDR2 YFSETQ. CDR3 length: 16 amino acids.

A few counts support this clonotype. CDR3 amino acids: CASVGQENYEQYF. The CDR3 DNA reads as TGCGCCAGCGTCGGACAGGAGAATTACGAGCAGTACTTC. The gene calls are TRBV5-1 and TRBJ2-7, with 7 bases matching TRBD1. The V and J ends lost 7 bases and 4 bases, in that order; junction bases with no gene match: 8. The CDR3 is made up of 13 amino acids. The V gene's germline CDR1 is SGHRS and CDR2 YFSETQ.

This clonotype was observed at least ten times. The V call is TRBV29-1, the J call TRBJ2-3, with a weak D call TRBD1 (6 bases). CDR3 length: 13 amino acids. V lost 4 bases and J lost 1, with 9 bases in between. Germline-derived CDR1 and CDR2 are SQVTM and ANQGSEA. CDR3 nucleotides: TGCAGCGTTGGCAGGGGCGGCACAGATACGCAGTATTTT. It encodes CSVGRGGTDTQYF.

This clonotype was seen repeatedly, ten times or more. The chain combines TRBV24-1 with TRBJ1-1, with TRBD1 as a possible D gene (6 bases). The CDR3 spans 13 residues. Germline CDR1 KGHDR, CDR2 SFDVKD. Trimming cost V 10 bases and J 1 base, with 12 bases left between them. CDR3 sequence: CATRGGRNTEAFF. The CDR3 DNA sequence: TGTGCCACACGCGGGGGCAGGAACACTGAAGCTTTCTTT.

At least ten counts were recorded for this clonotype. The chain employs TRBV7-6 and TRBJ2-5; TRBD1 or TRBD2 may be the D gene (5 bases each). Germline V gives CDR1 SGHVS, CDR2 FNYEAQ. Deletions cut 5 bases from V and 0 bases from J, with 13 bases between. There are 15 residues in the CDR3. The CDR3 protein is CASSAVRGHQETQYF. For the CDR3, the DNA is TGTGCCAGCAGCGCCGTGAGGGGACACCAAGAGACCCAGTACTTC.

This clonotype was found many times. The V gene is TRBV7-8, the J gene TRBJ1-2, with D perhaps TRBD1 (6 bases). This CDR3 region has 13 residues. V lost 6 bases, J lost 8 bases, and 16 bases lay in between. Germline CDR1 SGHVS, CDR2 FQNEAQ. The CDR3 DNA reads TGTGCCAGCAGATCCCAGGGGAGGGGAGGCTACACCTTC. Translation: CASRSQGRGGYTF. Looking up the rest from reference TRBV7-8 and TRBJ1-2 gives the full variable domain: GAGVSQSPRYKVAKRGQDVALRCDPISGHVSLFWYQQALGQGPEFLTYFQNEAQLDKSGLPSDRFFAERPEGSVSTLKIQRTQQEDSAVYLCASRSQGRGGYTFGSGTRLTVV.